This TCR beta chain was identified during a study of blood T cell repertoires in COVID-19. On the study more broadly: COVID-19 samples, acute and convalescent, were from the United States, Italy and Spain. In each case, the material was cDNA or gDNA derived from T cells, B-cell-depleted T cells, or PBMCs.

This CDR3 spans 16 amino acids. CDR1 MGHRA and CDR2 YSYEKL come from the germline V gene. Unmatched junction bases numbered 10, after V lost 5 bases and J lost 9 bases. This clone came up once. Original processing notes: Nucleated cell number was recorded as an estimate derived from reference gene primer amplification. The protocol was immunoSEQ multiplex PCR, while the TCRdb copy is restricted to in-frame clones and leaves out a portion. V, J and clone size are taken as reported in that table, and D and trimming were inferred from the DNA itself. This table holds 200,000 to 250,000 clones, approximately 82% found once.

The TCR originated in a man in his fifties with active or convalescent COVID-19. The chain recombines TRBV4-1 with TRBJ2-1, with TRBD2 matching over 13 bases. The sequencing input was peripheral blood. The CDR3 loop reads CASSFSELAGGGEQFF. Here the CDR3 DNA reads TGCGCCAGCAGCTTCTCGGAACTAGCGGGAGGGGGTGAGCAGTTCTTC.